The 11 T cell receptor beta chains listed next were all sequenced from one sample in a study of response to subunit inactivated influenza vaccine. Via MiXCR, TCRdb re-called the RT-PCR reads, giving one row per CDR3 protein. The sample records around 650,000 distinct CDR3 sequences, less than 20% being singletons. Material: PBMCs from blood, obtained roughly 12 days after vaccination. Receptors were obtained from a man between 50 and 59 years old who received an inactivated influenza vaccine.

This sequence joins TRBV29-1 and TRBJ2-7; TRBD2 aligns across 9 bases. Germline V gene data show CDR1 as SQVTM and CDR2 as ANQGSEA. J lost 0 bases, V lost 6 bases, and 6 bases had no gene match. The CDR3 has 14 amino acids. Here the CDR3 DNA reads TGCAGCGTGCGGGAGGGGTTAAGCTCCTACGAGCAGTACTTC. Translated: CSVREGLSSYEQYF.

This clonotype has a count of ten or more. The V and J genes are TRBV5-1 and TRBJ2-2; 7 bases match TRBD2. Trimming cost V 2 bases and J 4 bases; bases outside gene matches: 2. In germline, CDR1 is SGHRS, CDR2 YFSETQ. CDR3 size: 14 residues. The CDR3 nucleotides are TGCGCCAGCAGCTTCGGGGGGAGCACCGGGGAGCTGTTTTTT. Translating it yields CASSFGGSTGELFF. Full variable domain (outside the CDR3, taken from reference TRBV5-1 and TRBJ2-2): KAGVTQTPRYLIKTRGQQVTLSCSPISGHRSVSWYQQTPGQGLQFLFEYFSETQRNKGNFPGRFSGRQFSNSRSEMNVSTLELGDSALYLCASSFGGSTGELFFGEGSRLTVL.

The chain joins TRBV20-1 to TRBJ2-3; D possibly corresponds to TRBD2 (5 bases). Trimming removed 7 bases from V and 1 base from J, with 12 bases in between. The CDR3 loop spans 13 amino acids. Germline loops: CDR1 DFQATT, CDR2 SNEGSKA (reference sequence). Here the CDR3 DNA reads TGCAGTGTGCTCAGCGGAGGCACAGATACGCAGTATTTT. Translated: CSVLSGGTDTQYF.

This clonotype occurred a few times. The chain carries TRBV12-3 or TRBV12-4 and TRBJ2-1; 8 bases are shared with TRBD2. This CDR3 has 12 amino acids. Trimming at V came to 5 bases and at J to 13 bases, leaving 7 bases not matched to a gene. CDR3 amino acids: CASSPASGQQFF. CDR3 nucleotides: TGTGCCAGCAGTCCTGCTAGCGGGCAACAGTTCTTC.

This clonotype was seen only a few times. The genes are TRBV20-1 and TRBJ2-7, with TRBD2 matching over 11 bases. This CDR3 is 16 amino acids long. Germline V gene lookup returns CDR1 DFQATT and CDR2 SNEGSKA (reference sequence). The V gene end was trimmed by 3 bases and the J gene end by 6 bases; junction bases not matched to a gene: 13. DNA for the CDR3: TGCAGTGCTAGTAAGACTAGCGGGATGAAACGCGGCGAGCAGTACTTC. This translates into CSASKTSGMKRGEQYF.

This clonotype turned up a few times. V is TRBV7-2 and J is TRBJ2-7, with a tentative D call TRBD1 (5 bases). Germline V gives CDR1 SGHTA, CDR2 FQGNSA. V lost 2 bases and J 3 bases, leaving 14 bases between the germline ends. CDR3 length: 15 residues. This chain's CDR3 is CASSLNLDSFYEQYF. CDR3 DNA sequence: TGTGCCAGCAGCTTAAACCTAGACAGTTTCTACGAGCAGTACTTC.

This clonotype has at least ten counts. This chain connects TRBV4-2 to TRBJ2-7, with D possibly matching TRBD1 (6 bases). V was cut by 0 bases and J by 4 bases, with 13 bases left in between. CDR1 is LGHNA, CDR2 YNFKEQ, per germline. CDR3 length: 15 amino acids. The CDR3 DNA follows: TGTGCCAGCAGCCAAGAGAGGGGGAGTGCGTACGAGCAGTACTTC. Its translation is CASSQERGSAYEQYF.

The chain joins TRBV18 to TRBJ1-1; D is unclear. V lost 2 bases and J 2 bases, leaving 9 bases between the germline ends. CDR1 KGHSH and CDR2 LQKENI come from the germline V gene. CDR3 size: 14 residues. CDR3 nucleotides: TGTGCCAGCTCACCAAATTCAGGAAACACTGAAGCTTTCTTT. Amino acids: CASSPNSGNTEAFF.

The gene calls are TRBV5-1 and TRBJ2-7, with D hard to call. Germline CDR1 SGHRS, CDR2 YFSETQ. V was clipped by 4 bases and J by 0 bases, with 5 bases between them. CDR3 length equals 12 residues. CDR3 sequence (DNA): TGCGCCAGCAGCACTAACTCCTACGAGCAGTACTTC. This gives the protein CASSTNSYEQYF.

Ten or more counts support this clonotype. The CDR3 DNA is TGTGCCAGCAGCATAGGACTAGAAAGTTACAATGAGCAGTTCTTC. It codes for CASSIGLESYNEQFF. The genes are TRBV7-9 and TRBJ2-1; the match to TRBD2 covers 7 bases. CDR1 is SEHNR and CDR2 is FQNEAQ in the germline V gene (reference sequence). Losses at the gene ends were 5 bases for V and 4 bases for J; bases not matched to a gene: 8. The CDR3 has 15 amino acids. Filled out from reference TRBV7-9 and TRBJ2-1, the complete variable domain reads DTGVSQNPRHKITKRGQNVTFRCDPISEHNRLYWYRQTLGQGPEFLTYFQNEAQLEKSRLLSDRFSAERPKGSFSTLEIQRTEQGDSAMYLCASSIGLESYNEQFFGPGTRLTVL.

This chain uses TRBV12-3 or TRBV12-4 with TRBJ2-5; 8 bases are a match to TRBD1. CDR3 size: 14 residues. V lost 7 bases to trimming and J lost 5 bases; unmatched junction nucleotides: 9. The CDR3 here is CASKPDRARETQYF. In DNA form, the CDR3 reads TGTGCCAGCAAACCGGACAGGGCCCGGGAGACCCAGTACTTC.